Sequencing of this T cell receptor beta chain was carried out in a study of blood T cell repertoires in COVID-19. Overall study: Samples came from the United States, Italy and Spain, spanning acute and convalescent COVID-19.

V was pared by 5 bases and J by 2 bases, with 17 bases between. The CDR3 length is 15 residues. The germline V gene encodes CDR1 SGHNT and CDR2 YYREEE (reference sequence). Original handling: Amplified reference gene primers provided the basis for estimating nucleated cell counts. TCRdb's table, derived via immunoSEQ multiplex PCR, lists solely in-frame clones and lacks some. V and J calls and clone size are those listed in that table; D and trimming were worked out from the DNA. The table has about 300,000 clones, about 87% seen once. Input material: peripheral blood. The V gene is TRBV5-4, the J gene TRBJ2-7; no clear D gene. This clonotype originated in a woman aged 25 to 45 who had recovered from COVID-19. In nucleotides, the CDR3 is TGTGCCAGCAGGGGTGATGGCGGCGGAGCCTACGAGCAGTACTTC. Translated: CASRGDGGGAYEQYF.